Each of the 30 T cell receptor beta chains below was sequenced from the same sample in a study of Tregs in tolerant kidney transplant recipients. Profiling relied on immunoSEQ multiplex PCR, and the TCRdb table lists in-frame clones only, not all of them. Here the sample spans about 120,000 clones, around 94% being singletons. Input material: CD4+ T cells from blood. Receptors were obtained from a human donor in good health.

The CDR3 sequence is CASSATSGRAFLEFF. As DNA, the CDR3 is TGTGCCAGCAGCGCGACTAGCGGGAGGGCCTTTTTGGAGTTCTTC. The chain recombines TRBV7-2 with TRBJ2-1; 14 nucleotides line up with TRBD2. Germline-derived CDR1 and CDR2 are SGHTA and FQGNSA. V lost 5 bases to trimming and J lost 14 bases; unmatched junction nucleotides: 11. This CDR3 has 15 residues.

The CDR3 DNA reads as TGCGCCAGCAGCTTAGCTAGCGGAACTTACGAGCAGTACTTC. Encoded protein: CASSLASGTYEQYF. This rearrangement joins TRBV5-1 to TRBJ2-7; TRBD2 aligns across 7 bases. Germline lookup yields CDR1 SGHRS and CDR2 YFSETQ. V trimming: 2 bases; J trimming: 4 bases; junction bases outside the gene matches: 6. The CDR3 has 14 amino acids.

The chain recombines TRBV5-8 with TRBJ1-4, with 8 bases matching TRBD1. Trimming took 4 bases from V and 5 from J; bases not matched to a gene: 4. The germline CDR1 and CDR2 sequences are SGHTS and YDEGEE. The CDR3 has 14 residues. The CDR3 reads CASSPGQVNEKLFF. CDR3 nucleotides: TGTGCCAGCAGCCCGGGACAGGTGAATGAAAAACTGTTTTTT.

Only one count was recorded for this clone. The rearrangement joins TRBV28 to TRBJ1-2; 7 bases align to TRBD1. CDR1 and CDR2 from the germline V gene are MDHEN and SYDVKM. The V segment lost 9 bases and the J segment 0 bases; nucleotides outside the gene matches: 4. This CDR3 is 13 amino acids long. The CDR3 region is CASGTAANYGYTF. Written as DNA, the CDR3 is TGTGCCAGTGGGACAGCGGCTAACTATGGCTACACCTTC.

This chain uses TRBV6-1 with TRBJ1-5; D is undetermined. This CDR3 is built from 14 residues. Germline V gene sequence: CDR1 MNHNS, CDR2 SASEGT. V was shortened by 5 bases and J by 6 bases, with 14 bases between the two germline ends. The CDR3 loop reads CASSSVGRIQPQHF. Written as DNA, the CDR3 is TGTGCCAGCAGTTCTGTCGGGCGTATTCAGCCCCAGCATTTT.

The chain uses TRBV6-5 and TRBJ2-3, with a possible D match to TRBD2 (5 bases). CDR1 is MNHEY, CDR2 SVGAGI, per germline. CDR3 length: 12 amino acids. V shed 8 bases and J shed 3 bases, with 9 bases lying between them. The CDR3 region is CASRAETDTQYF. The DNA for the CDR3 is TGTGCCAGCCGAGCGGAGACAGATACGCAGTATTTT.

This clone was picked up one time. V and J are TRBV10-3 and TRBJ2-7; 7 bases align to TRBD1. V lost 3 bases, J lost 2 bases, and 7 bases stayed unmatched. This CDR3 is 15 amino acids long. Per the germline V gene, CDR1 is ENHRY and CDR2 is SYGVKD. CDR3 coding DNA: TGTGCCATCAGTGAACCTACTGACAGGGCCTACGAGCAGTACTTC. This codes for CAISEPTDRAYEQYF.

This sequence joins TRBV30 and TRBJ2-5; tentative D call: TRBD1 (5 bases). This CDR3 contains 14 residues. The germline V gene encodes CDR1 GTSNPN and CDR2 SVGIG (reference sequence). V dropped 0 bases and J dropped 1 base, with 9 bases sitting between them. The CDR3: CAWSVWGTQETQYF. CDR3 DNA sequence: TGTGCCTGGAGTGTATGGGGCACCCAAGAGACCCAGTACTTC.

The chain is built from TRBV18 and TRBJ1-1; D gene ambiguous. Looked up from germline, CDR1 is KGHSH and CDR2 is LQKENI. This CDR3 is built from 12 residues. Trimming took off 3 bases at V and 7 bases at J, with 9 bases between the two ends. The CDR3 loop reads CASSPARVEAFF. The CDR3 DNA sequence: TGTGCCAGCTCACCGGCGCGGGTTGAAGCTTTCTTT.

The rearrangement uses TRBV18 and TRBJ1-1; TRBD1 matches 7 bases. Germline CDR1 and CDR2: KGHSH and LQKENI. This CDR3 has 14 amino acids. Trimming cost V 6 bases and J 0 bases; bases outside gene matches: 4. CDR3 loop: CASSVQGVNTEAFF. In nucleotides, the CDR3 is TGTGCCAGCTCCGTTCAGGGGGTGAACACTGAAGCTTTCTTT.

Here the CDR3 DNA reads TGCGCCAGCAGCTACGGACTAGCGGACCCCACAGATACGCAGTATTTT. Protein sequence: CASSYGLADPTDTQYF. V gene TRBV5-1 combines with J gene TRBJ2-3; 10 nucleotides agree with TRBD2. CDR1 SGHRS and CDR2 YFSETQ come from the germline V gene. The junction had 6 bases not matched to a gene; V was cut back by 3 bases and J by 2 bases. The CDR3 extends over 16 amino acids.

The chain combines TRBV2 with TRBJ2-6; D is undetermined. CDR3 size: 16 residues. Germline loops: CDR1 SNHLY, CDR2 FYNNEI. V shed 4 bases and J shed 2 bases, with 12 bases lying between them. The CDR3 region has the DNA TGTGCCAGCAGTGTATCGCAGGTGCCTGGGGCCAACGTCCTGACTTTC. Encoded protein: CASSVSQVPGANVLTF.

This sequence joins TRBV19 and TRBJ2-3; D may be TRBD2 (7 bases). The CDR3 runs to 14 residues. V was trimmed by 10 bases and J by 6 bases, leaving 20 bases between them. Germline CDR1 and CDR2: LNHDA and SQIVND (reference sequence). CDR3: CATLRRGGGDTQYF. For the CDR3, the DNA is TGTGCCACCCTCCGGCGGGGAGGGGGGGATACGCAGTATTTT.

This chain connects TRBV18 to TRBJ2-1; the match to TRBD2 covers 10 bases. Germline V CDR1 and CDR2: KGHSH, LQKENI. The CDR3 covers 14 residues. Trimming cost V 6 bases and J 7 bases; bases outside gene matches: 6. CDR3 protein: CASSLAGEGNEQFF. In nucleotides, the CDR3 is TGTGCCAGCTCCCTAGCGGGAGAAGGTAATGAGCAGTTCTTC.

The chain combines TRBV4-1 with TRBJ2-2; TRBD1 is a possible D gene (5 bases). The CDR3 runs to 16 residues. Germline V gene sequence: CDR1 MGHRA, CDR2 YSYEKL. V dropped 1 base and J dropped 5 bases, with 14 bases sitting between them. The CDR3 nucleotides are TGCGCCAGCAGCCAAGCCCCAGGGTTTAGAACCGGGGAGCTGTTTTTT. Protein product: CASSQAPGFRTGELFF.

The chain combines TRBV5-6 with TRBJ2-7; no firm D call. Germline V gene data show CDR1 as SGHDT and CDR2 as YYEEEE. The CDR3 runs to 13 residues. The germline V and J ends were trimmed by 1 base and 3 bases, with 8 bases remaining between them. CDR3 in amino acids: CASSLIGSYEQYF. CDR3 coding DNA: TGTGCCAGCAGCTTGATTGGCAGCTACGAGCAGTACTTC.

The chain links TRBV9 to TRBJ2-1, with D uncertain. The germline gives CDR1 SGDLS, CDR2 YYNGEE. The CDR3 runs to 13 residues. The V end was cut by 0 bases, the J end by 3 bases, with 4 bases between. CDR3 in amino acids: CASSVDFYNEQFF. CDR3 bases: TGTGCCAGCAGCGTAGACTTCTACAATGAGCAGTTCTTC. The variable domain in full, completed from reference TRBV9 and TRBJ2-1, reads DSGVTQTPKHLITATGQRVTLRCSPRSGDLSVYWYQQSLDQGLQFLIQYYNGEERAKGNILERFSAQQFPDLHSELNLSSLELGDSALYFCASSVDFYNEQFFGPGTRLTVL.

The V and J genes are TRBV5-1 and TRBJ2-3; D is perhaps TRBD2 (6 bases). The CDR3 consists of 15 residues. The V and J ends lost 6 bases and 2 bases respectively, with 16 bases between them. Per the germline V gene, CDR1 is SGHRS and CDR2 is YFSETQ. This CDR3 reads CASKWLAQITDTQYF. The CDR3 coding sequence is TGCGCCAGCAAATGGCTAGCGCAGATCACAGATACGCAGTATTTT.

J is TRBJ2-1 and V is TRBV5-1, with 8 bases matching TRBD2. Germline trimming cut 4 bases from V and 3 bases from J; bases unmatched to any gene: 12. This CDR3 spans 17 amino acids. Germline CDR1 SGHRS, CDR2 YFSETQ. CDR3 bases: TGCGCCAGCAGCCCCCGTGGGACGGGGGGGGGCTACAATGAGCAGTTCTTC. This encodes CASSPRGTGGGYNEQFF.

The chain carries TRBV2 and TRBJ2-3; D not resolved. The germline CDR1 and CDR2 sequences are SNHLY and FYNNEI. Trimming cost V 6 bases and J 4 bases, with 5 bases left between them. CDR3 length equals 11 residues. In DNA form, the CDR3 reads TGTGCCAGCAGCTATGCAGATACGCAGTATTTT. Encoded protein: CASSYADTQYF.

This clone was found once. The genes are TRBV29-1 and TRBJ2-2; 7 bases match TRBD2. The CDR3 consists of 14 residues. Trimming cost V 4 bases and J 4 bases; bases outside gene matches: 6. From germline, CDR1 is SQVTM and CDR2 ANQGSEA. CDR3 loop: CSVGLRESTGELFF. The CDR3 DNA is TGCAGCGTTGGGCTGCGGGAGAGCACCGGGGAGCTGTTTTTT.

The gene calls are TRBV5-5 and TRBJ1-5; 7 nucleotides align to TRBD1. The V gene end was trimmed by 5 bases and the J gene end by 2 bases; junction bases not matched to a gene: 7. The CDR3 is 15 residues long. The germline CDR1 and CDR2 sequences are SGHKS and YYEKEE (reference sequence). In nucleotides, the CDR3 is TGTGCCAGCAGTTATACAGGGGAGGGCAATCAGCCCCAGCATTTT. Translation gives CASSYTGEGNQPQHF.

The chain carries TRBV19 and TRBJ2-3; the match to TRBD1 covers 8 bases. V shed 4 bases, J shed 4 bases, and the junction held 1 base outside the gene matches. CDR3 length: 13 residues. Per germline, CDR1 LNHDA and CDR2 SQIVND (reference sequence). CDR3: CASSRQGSDTQYF. CDR3 coding DNA: TGTGCCAGTAGTAGACAGGGGTCAGATACGCAGTATTTT. Full variable domain (rest looked up from reference TRBV19 and TRBJ2-3): DGGITQSPKYLFRKEGQNVTLSCEQNLNHDAMYWYRQDPGQGLRLIYYSQIVNDFQKGDIAEGYSVSREKKESFPLTVTSAQKNPTAFYLCASSRQGSDTQYFGPGTRLTVL.

This sequence joins TRBV6-5 and TRBJ1-2; D is possibly TRBD1 (5 bases). Trimming pared 2 bases from V and 8 bases from J, leaving 12 bases between. CDR1 and CDR2 (germline): MNHEY, SVGAGI. CDR3 length equals 13 residues. CDR3 DNA: TGTGCCAGCAGTTACGATGGGGGGGACGGCTACACCTTC. Protein product: CASSYDGGDGYTF.

The chain has TRBV30 and TRBJ2-1; D gene uncertain. CDR1 GTSNPN and CDR2 SVGIG come from the germline V gene (reference sequence). The CDR3 has 10 amino acids. V was shortened by 4 bases and J by 7 bases, with 5 bases between the two germline ends. The CDR3 region has the DNA TGTGCCTGGAAAAAGAATGAGCAGTTCTTC. It codes for CAWKKNEQFF.

Only one count was recorded for this clone. The chain recombines TRBV21-1 with TRBJ1-1; TRBD1, the D gene given by the table, was not confirmed from the DNA. TRBV21-1 is classified as a pseudogene. The CDR3 loop spans 18 amino acids. The CDR3 nucleotides are TGTGCCAGCAGCAAGGCCCCAGGGGGCACAATCATGAACACTGAAGCTTTCTTT. It translates to CASSKAPGGTIMNTEAFF.

The CDR3 bases are TGTGCCAGCTCACCTCGGCGACAGGGTGACTATGGCTACACCTTC. Residues: CASSPRRQGDYGYTF. The J gene is TRBJ1-2, the V gene TRBV18, with TRBD1 matching over 7 bases. Germline CDR1 and CDR2: KGHSH and LQKENI. V shed 3 bases and J 3 bases; nucleotides not matched to a gene: 7. There are 15 residues in the CDR3.

This clone showed up just once. The rearrangement uses TRBV15 and TRBJ2-3; D assignment may be TRBD1 or TRBD2 (5 bases each). Germline assignment: CDR1 LNHNV and CDR2 YYDKDF (reference sequence). The CDR3 runs to 15 residues. Trimming removed 5 bases at V and 6 bases at J, with 18 bases between. The CDR3 region has the DNA TGTGCCACCAGCTCGCGGGCAGGGTTTGGGGATACGCAGTATTTT. Its translation: CATSSRAGFGDTQYF.

This rearrangement joins TRBV5-1 to TRBJ1-5; D gene ambiguous. The V end lost 1 base, the J end lost 3 bases, and 8 bases lay between the germline ends. The CDR3 runs 14 residues. Germline-derived CDR1 and CDR2 are SGHRS and YFSETQ. The CDR3 DNA is TGCGCCAGCAGCTTGAATTCAGCCAATCAGCCCCAGCATTTT. It specifies CASSLNSANQPQHF.

The chain links TRBV7-9 to TRBJ2-3; 10 bases line up with TRBD2. This CDR3 has 17 amino acids. Germline V gene data show CDR1 as SEHNR and CDR2 as FQNEAQ (reference sequence). Germline trimming cut 2 bases from V and 1 base from J; bases unmatched to any gene: 6. The CDR3 sequence is CASSLNSGGVGTDTQYF. DNA of the CDR3: TGTGCCAGCAGCTTAAACAGCGGGGGGGTCGGCACAGATACGCAGTATTTT.